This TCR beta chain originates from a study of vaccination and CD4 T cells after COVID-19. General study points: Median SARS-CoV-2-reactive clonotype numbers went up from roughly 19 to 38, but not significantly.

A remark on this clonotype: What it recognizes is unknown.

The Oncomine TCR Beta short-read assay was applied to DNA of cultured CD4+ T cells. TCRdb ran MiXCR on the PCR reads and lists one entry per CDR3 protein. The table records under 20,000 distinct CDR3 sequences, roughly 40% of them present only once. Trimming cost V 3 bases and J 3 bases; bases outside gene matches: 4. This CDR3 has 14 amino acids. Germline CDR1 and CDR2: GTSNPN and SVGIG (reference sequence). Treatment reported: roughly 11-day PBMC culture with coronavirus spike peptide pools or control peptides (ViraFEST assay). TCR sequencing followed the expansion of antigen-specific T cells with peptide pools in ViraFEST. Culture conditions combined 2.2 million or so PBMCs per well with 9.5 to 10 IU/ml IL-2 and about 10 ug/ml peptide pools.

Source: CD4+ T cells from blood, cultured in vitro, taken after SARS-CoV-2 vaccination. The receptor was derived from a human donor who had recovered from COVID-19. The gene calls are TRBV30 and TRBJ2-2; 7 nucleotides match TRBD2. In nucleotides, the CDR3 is TGTGCCTGGAGCGGCGGGAGATACACCGGGGAGCTGTTTTTT. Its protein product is CAWSGGRYTGELFF. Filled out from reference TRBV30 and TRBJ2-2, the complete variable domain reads SQTIHQWPATLVQPVGSPLSLECTVEGTSNPNLYWYRQAAGRGLQLLFYSVGIGQISSEVPQNLSASRPQDRQFILSSKKLLLSDSGFYLCAWSGGRYTGELFFGEGSRLTVL.